Listed here are 5 T cell receptor beta chains from one sample, sequenced in a study of early T cells in non-severe SARS-CoV-2 infection. Via MiXCR, TCRdb re-called the 5' RACE reads, giving one row per CDR3 protein. The sample lists fewer than 30,000 distinct CDR3 sequences; 5.4% were seen once. The sequencing sample was made of whole blood. These receptors all stem from an adult who was a healthcare worker with PCR-confirmed SARS-CoV-2 infection or an uninfected control (not recorded which).

This clonotype was observed a handful of times. V and J are TRBV30 and TRBJ2-6; possibly TRBD1 for D (6 bases). The CDR3 extends over 14 amino acids. Looked up from germline, CDR1 is GTSNPN and CDR2 is SVGIG (reference sequence). V lost 5 bases, J lost 1 base, and 9 bases lay in between. CDR3 loop: CAWERGSGANVLTF. The CDR3 bases are TGTGCCTGGGAAAGGGGGTCTGGGGCCAACGTCCTGACTTTC.

The V call is TRBV12-3 or TRBV12-4, the J call TRBJ2-7; D could derive from TRBD1 or TRBD2 (7 bases each). The CDR3 is 15 residues long. Trimming pared 4 bases from V and 4 bases from J, leaving 17 bases between. This chain's CDR3 is CASSSRGGRKYEQYF. The CDR3 DNA sequence: TGTGCCAGCAGTTCCAGGGGGGGTAGGAAATACGAGCAGTACTTC.

This clonotype was detected ten times or more. The CDR3 here is CASSYPGLSSSYNEQFF. CDR3 coding DNA: TGTGCCAGCAGTTACCCAGGACTATCCAGCTCCTACAATGAGCAGTTCTTC. The chain has TRBV6-2 or TRBV6-3 and TRBJ2-1; the D gene is possibly TRBD2 (6 bases). Trimming cost V 2 bases and J 0 bases, with 14 bases left between them. Germline assignment: CDR1 MNHEY and CDR2 SVGEGT. The CDR3 has 17 residues.

At least ten counts were recorded for this clonotype. This chain uses TRBV29-1 with TRBJ2-5; D is unclear. V shed 4 bases and J shed 4 bases, with 19 bases lying between them. The CDR3 runs to 15 residues. The V gene's germline CDR1 is SQVTM and CDR2 ANQGSEA. The CDR3 coding sequence is TGCAGCGTTGGGGGATATATAGGGCGACCAGAGACCCAGTACTTC. This translates into CSVGGYIGRPETQYF.

This chain joins TRBV6-2 or TRBV6-3 and TRBJ2-1, with 13 bases aligning to TRBD2. V lost 5 bases and J lost 4; bases outside the gene matches: 11. This CDR3 region has 18 residues. Germline lookup yields CDR1 MNHEY and CDR2 SVGEGT. For the CDR3, the DNA is TGTGCCAGCAGTGCGGGACTAGCGGGGTCAAAGCTGTACAATGAGCAGTTCTTC. Amino acids: CASSAGLAGSKLYNEQFF.